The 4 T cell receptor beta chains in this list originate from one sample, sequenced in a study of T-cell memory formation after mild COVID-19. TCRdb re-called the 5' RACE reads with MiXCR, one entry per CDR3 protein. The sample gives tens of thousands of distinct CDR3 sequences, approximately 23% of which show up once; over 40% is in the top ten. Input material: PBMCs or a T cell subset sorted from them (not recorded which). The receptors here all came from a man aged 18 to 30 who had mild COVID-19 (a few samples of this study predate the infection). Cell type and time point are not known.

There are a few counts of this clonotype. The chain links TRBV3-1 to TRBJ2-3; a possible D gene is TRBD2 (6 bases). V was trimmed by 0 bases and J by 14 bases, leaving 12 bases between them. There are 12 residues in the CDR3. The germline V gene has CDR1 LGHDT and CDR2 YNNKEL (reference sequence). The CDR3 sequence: CASSQETTSTYF. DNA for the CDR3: TGTGCCAGCAGCCAAGAGACGACTAGTACGTATTTT.

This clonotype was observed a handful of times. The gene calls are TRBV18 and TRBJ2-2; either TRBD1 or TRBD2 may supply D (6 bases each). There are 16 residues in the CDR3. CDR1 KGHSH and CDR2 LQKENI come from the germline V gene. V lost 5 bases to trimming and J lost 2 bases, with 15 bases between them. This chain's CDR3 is CASSKTGGLNTGELFF. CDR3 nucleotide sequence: TGTGCCAGCTCAAAAACCGGGGGCCTCAACACCGGGGAGCTGTTTTTT.

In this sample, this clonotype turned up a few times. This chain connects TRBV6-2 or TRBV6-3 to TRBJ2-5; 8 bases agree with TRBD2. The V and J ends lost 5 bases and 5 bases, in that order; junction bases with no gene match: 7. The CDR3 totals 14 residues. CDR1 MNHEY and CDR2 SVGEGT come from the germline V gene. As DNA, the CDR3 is TGTGCCAGCAGTGTAGCGGGAACGGGGGAGACCCAGTACTTC. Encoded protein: CASSVAGTGETQYF.

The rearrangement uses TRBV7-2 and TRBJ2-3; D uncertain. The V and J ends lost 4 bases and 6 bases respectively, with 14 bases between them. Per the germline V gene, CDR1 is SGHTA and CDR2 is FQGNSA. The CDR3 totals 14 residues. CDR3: CASSSGSLADTQYF. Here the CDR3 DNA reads TGTGCCAGCAGCTCCGGCAGTCTGGCGGATACGCAGTATTTT.